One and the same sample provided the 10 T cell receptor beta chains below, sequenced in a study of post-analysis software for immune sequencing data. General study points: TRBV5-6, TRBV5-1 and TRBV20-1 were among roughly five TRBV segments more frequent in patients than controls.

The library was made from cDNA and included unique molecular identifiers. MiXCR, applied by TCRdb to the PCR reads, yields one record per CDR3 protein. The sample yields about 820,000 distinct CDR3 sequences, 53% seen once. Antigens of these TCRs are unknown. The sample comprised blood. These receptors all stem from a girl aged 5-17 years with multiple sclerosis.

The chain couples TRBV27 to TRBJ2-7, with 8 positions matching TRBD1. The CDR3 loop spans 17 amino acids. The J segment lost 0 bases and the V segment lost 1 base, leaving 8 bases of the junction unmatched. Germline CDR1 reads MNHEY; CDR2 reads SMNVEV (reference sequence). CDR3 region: CASSLYDRGASSYEQYF. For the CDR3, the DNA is TGTGCCAGCAGTTTATACGACAGGGGAGCTAGCTCCTACGAGCAGTACTTC.

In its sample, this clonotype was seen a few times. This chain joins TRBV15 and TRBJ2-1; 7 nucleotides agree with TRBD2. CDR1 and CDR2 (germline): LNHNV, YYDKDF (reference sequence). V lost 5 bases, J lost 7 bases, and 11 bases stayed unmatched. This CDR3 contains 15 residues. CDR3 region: CATSSEGSRGNEQFF. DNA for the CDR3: TGTGCCACCAGCTCCGAGGGGTCGCGGGGGAATGAGCAGTTCTTC.

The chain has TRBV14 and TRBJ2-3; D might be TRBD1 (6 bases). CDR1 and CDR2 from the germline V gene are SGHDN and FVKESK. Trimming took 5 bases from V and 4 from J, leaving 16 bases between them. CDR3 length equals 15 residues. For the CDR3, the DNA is TGTGCCAGCAGCGAAGTCCGGGCAGGGGCAGATACGCAGTATTTT. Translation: CASSEVRAGADTQYF.

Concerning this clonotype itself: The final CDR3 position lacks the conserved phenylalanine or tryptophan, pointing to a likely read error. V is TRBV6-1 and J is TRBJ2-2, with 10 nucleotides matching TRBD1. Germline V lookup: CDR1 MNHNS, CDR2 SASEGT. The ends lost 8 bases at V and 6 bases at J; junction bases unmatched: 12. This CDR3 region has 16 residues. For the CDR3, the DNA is TGTGCCAGCGAGCCATCCGGGACAGGGGAGTCCGGGGAGCTGTTTGTT. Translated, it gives CASEPSGTGESGELFV.

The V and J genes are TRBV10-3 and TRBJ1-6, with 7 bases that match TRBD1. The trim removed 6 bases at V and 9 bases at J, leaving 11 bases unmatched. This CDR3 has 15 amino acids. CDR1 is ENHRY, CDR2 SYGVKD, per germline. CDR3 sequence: CAISTQSGGGSPLHF. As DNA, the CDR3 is TGTGCCATCAGCACACAGTCAGGGGGAGGTTCACCCCTCCACTTT.

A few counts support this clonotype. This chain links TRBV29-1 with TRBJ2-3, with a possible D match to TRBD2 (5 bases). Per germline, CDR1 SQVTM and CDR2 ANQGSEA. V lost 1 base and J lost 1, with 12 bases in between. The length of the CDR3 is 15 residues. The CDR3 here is CSVEVGGSGTDTQYF. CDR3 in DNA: TGCAGCGTTGAAGTCGGCGGGTCCGGCACAGATACGCAGTATTTT.

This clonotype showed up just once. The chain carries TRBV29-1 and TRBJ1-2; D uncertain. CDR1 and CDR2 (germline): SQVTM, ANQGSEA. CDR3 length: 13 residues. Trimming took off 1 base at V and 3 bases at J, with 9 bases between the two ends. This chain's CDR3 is CSVEGVEDYGYTF. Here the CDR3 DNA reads TGCAGCGTTGAAGGTGTCGAGGACTATGGCTACACCTTC.

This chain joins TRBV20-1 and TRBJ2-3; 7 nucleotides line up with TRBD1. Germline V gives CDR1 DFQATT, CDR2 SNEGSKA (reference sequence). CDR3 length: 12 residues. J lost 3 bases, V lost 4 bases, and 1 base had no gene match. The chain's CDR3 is CSAKGATDTQYF. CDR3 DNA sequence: TGCAGTGCTAAGGGGGCAACAGATACGCAGTATTTT.

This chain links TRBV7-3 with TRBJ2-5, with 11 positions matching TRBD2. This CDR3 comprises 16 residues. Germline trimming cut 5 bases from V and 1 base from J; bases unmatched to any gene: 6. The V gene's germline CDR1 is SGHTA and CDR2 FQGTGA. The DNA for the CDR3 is TGTGCCAGCAGCCTAGGACTAGCGGGCATCCAAGAGACCCAGTACTTC. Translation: CASSLGLAGIQETQYF.

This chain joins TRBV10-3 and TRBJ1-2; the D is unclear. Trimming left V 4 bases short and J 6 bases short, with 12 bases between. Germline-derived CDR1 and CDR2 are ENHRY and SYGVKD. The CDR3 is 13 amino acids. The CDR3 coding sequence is TGTGCCATCAGTGGTTTCGGGGTGGATGGCTACACCTTC. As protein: CAISGFGVDGYTF.